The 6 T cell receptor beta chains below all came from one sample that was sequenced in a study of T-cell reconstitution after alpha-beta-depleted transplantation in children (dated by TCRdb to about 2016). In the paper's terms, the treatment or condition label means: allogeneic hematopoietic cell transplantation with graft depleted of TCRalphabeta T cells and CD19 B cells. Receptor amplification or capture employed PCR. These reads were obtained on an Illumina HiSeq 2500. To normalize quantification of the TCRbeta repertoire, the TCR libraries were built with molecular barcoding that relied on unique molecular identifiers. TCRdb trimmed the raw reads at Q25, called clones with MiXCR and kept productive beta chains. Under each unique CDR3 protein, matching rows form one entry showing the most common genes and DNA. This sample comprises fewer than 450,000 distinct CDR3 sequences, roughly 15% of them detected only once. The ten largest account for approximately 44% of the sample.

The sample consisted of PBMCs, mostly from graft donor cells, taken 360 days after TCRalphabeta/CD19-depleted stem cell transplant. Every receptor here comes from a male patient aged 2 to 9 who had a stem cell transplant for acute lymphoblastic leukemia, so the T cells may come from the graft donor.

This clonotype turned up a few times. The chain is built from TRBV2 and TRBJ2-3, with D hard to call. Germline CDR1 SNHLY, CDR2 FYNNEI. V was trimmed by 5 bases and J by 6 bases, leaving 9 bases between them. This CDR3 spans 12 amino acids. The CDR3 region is CASSWARDTQYF. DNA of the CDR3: TGTGCCAGCAGTTGGGCCAGGGATACGCAGTATTTT.

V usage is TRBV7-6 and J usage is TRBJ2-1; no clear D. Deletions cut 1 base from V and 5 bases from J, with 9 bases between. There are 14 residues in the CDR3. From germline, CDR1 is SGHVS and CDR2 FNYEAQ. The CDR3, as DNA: TGTGCCAGCAGCTTAGATCTAGGCGACAATGAGCAGTTCTTC. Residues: CASSLDLGDNEQFF.

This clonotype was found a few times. CDR3 residues: CASSLGHPGANVLTF. The CDR3 region has the DNA TGTGCCAGCAGCTTAGGTCACCCTGGGGCCAACGTCCTGACTTTC. This chain links TRBV13 with TRBJ2-6; D is unclear. Trimming took 0 bases from V and 2 from J, leaving 5 bases between them. The CDR3 is 15 residues long. CDR1 is PRHDT and CDR2 is FYEKMQ in the germline V gene (reference sequence).

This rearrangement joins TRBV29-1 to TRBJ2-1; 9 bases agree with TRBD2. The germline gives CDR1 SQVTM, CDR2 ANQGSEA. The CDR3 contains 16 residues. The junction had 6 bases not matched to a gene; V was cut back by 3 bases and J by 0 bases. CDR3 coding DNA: TGCAGCGTTGACGAGCCTAGCGGGGTCTCCTACAATGAGCAGTTCTTC. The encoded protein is CSVDEPSGVSYNEQFF.

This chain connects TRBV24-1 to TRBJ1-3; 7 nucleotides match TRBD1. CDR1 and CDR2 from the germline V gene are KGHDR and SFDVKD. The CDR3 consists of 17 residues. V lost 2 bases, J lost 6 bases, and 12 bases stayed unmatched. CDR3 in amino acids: CATSDSAFRGVTNTIYF. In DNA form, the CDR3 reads TGTGCCACCAGTGATTCAGCCTTCAGGGGGGTGACAAACACCATATATTTT.

The CDR3 here is CASSFGGLVGEKLFF. The CDR3 DNA reads as TGTGCCAGCAGCTTTGGGGGATTAGTCGGCGAAAAACTGTTTTTT. The chain combines TRBV11-2 with TRBJ1-4; a possible D gene is TRBD1 (5 bases). The CDR3 runs 15 residues. Germline CDR1 and CDR2: SGHAT and FQNNGV. V was trimmed by 3 bases and J by 8 bases, leaving 16 bases between them.